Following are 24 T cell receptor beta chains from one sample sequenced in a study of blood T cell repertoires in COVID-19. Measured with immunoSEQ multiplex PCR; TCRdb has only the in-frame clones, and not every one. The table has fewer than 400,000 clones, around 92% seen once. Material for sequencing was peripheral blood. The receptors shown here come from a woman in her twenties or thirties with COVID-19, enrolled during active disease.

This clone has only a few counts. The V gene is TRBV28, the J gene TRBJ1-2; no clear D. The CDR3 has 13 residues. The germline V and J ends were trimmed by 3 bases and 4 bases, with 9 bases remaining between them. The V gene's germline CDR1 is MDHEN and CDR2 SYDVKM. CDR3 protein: CASSFGRFYGYTF. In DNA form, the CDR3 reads TGTGCCAGCAGTTTCGGCAGGTTCTATGGCTACACCTTC.

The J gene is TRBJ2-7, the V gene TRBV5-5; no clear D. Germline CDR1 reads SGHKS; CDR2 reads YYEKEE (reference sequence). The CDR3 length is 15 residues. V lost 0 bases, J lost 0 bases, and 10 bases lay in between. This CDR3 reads CASSLGRVSSYEQYV. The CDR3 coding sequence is TGTGCCAGCAGCTTGGGTCGGGTAAGCTCCTACGAGCAGTACGTC.

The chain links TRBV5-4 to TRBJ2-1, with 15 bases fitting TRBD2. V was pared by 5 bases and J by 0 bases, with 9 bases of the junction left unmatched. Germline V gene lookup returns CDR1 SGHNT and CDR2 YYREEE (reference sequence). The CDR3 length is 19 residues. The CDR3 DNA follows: TGTGCCAGCAGTTCTCCCGGACTAGCGGGGGGGAGCTCCTACAATGAGCAGTTCTTC. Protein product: CASSSPGLAGGSSYNEQFF.

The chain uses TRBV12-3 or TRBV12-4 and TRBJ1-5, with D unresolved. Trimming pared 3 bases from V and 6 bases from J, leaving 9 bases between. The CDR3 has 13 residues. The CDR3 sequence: CASSFMNGQPQHF. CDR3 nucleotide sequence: TGTGCCAGCAGTTTTATGAACGGTCAGCCCCAGCATTTT.

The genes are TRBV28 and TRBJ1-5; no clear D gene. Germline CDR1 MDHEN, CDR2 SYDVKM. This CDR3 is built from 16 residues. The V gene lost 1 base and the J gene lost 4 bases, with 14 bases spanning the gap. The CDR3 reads CASSLLTLPGNQPQHF. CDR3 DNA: TGTGCCAGCAGTTTATTGACACTCCCTGGGAATCAGCCCCAGCATTTT.

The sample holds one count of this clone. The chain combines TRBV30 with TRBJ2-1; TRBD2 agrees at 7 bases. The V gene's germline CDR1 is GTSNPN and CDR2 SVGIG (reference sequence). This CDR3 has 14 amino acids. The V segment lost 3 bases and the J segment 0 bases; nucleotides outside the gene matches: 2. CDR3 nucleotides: TGTGCCTGGAGCGGGGGGAGCTCCTACAATGAGCAGTTCTTC. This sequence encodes CAWSGGSSYNEQFF.

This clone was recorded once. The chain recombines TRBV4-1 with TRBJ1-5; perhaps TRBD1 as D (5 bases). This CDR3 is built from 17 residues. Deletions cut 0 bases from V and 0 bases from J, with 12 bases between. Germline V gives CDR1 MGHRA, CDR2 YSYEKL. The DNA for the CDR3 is TGCGCCAGCAGCCAAGATCCGGGGGGTAATAGCAATCAGCCCCAGCATTTT. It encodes CASSQDPGGNSNQPQHF.

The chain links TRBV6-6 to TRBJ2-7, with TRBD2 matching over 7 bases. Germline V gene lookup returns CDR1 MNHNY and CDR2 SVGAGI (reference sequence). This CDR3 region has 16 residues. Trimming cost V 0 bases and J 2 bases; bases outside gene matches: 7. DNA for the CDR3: TGTGCCAGCAGTTACTCGGGGGGAGCGGGGCCCTACGAGCAGTACTTC. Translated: CASSYSGGAGPYEQYF.

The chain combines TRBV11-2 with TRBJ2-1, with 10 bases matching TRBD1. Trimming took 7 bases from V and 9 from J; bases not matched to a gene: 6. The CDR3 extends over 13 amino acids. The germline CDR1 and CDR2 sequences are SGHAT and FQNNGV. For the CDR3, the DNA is TGTGCCAGCACCCTCGACAGGGGGCTTGAGCAGTTCTTC. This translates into CASTLDRGLEQFF.

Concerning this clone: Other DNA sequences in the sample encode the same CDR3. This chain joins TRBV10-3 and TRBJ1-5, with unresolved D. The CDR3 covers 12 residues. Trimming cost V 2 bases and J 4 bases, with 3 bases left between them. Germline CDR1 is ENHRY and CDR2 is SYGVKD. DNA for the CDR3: TGTGCCATCAGTGAGCCAAATCAGCCCCAGCATTTT. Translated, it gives CAISEPNQPQHF.

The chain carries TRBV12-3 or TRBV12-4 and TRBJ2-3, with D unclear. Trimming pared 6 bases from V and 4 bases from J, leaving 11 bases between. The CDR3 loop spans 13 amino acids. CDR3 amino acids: CASSTSAADTQYF. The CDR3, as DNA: TGTGCCAGCAGCACCTCCGCGGCAGATACGCAGTATTTT.

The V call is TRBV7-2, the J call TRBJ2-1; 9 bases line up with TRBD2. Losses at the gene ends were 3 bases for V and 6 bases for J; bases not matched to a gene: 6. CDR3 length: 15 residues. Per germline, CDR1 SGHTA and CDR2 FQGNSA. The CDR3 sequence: CASSLLLAGPNEQFF. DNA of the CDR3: TGTGCCAGCAGCTTGCTTCTAGCGGGGCCCAATGAGCAGTTCTTC. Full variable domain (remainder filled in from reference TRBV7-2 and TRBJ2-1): GAGVSQSPSNKVTEKGKDVELRCDPISGHTALYWYRQSLGQGLEFLIYFQGNSAPDKSGLPSDRFSAERTGGSVSTLTIQRTQQEDSAVYLCASSLLLAGPNEQFFGPGTRLTVL.

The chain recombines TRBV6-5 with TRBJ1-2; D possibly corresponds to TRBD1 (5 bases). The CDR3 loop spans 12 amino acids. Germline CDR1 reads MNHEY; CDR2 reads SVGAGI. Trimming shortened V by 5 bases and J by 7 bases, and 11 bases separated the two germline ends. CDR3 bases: TGTGCCAGCAGTCCGCAGGGAGGTGGCTACACCTTC. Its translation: CASSPQGGGYTF.

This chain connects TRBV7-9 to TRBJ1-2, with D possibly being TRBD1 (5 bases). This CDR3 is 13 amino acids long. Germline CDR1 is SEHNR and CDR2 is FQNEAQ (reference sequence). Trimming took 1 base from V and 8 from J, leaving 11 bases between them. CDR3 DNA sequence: TGTGCCAGCAGCTTAGAAAGGGGTACGGGCTACACCTTC. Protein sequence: CASSLERGTGYTF. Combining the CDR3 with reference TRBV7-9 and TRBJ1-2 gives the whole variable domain DTGVSQNPRHKITKRGQNVTFRCDPISEHNRLYWYRQTLGQGPEFLTYFQNEAQLEKSRLLSDRFSAERPKGSFSTLEIQRTEQGDSAMYLCASSLERGTGYTFGSGTRLTVV.

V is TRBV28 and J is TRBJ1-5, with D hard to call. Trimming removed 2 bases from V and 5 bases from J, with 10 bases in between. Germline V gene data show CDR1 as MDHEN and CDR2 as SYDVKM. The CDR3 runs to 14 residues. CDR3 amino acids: CASSLGLRDQPQHF. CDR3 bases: TGTGCCAGCAGTTTAGGTCTACGGGATCAGCCCCAGCATTTT.

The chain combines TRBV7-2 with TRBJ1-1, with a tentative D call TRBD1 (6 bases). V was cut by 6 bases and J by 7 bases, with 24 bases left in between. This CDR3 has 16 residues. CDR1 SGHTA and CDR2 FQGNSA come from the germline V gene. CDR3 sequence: CASRPTRTARGGEAFF. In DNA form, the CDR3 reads TGTGCCAGCAGACCAACACGGACGGCCCGAGGGGGTGAAGCTTTCTTT.

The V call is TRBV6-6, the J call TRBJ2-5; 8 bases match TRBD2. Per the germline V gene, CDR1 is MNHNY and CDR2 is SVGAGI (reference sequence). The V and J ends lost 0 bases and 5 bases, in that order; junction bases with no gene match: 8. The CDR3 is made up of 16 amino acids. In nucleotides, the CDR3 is TGTGCCAGCAGTTACTCGACCGGGGGGGCATGGGAGACCCAGTACTTC. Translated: CASSYSTGGAWETQYF.

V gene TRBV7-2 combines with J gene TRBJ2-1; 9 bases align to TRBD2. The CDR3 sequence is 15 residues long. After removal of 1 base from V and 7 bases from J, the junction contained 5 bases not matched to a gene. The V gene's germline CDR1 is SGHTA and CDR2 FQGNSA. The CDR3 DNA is TGTGCCAGCAGCTTAGGCCTAGCGGGGATGAATGAGCAGTTCTTC. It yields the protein CASSLGLAGMNEQFF.

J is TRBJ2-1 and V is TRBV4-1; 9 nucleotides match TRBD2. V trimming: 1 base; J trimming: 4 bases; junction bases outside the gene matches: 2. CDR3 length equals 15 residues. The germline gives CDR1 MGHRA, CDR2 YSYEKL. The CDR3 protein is CASSQVTSGYNEQFF. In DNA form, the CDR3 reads TGCGCCAGCAGCCAAGTGACTAGCGGTTACAATGAGCAGTTCTTC.

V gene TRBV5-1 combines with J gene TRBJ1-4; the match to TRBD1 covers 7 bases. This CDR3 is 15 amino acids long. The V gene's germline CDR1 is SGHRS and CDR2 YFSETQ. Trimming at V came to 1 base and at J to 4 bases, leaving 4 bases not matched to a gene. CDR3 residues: CASSLRTGVNEKLFF. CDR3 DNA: TGCGCCAGCAGCTTGCGGACAGGCGTTAATGAAAAACTGTTTTTT.

The CDR3 region is CASSLFARRTGANVLTF. The CDR3 nucleotides read TGTGCCAGCAGCTTATTTGCCCGGAGAACTGGGGCCAACGTCCTGACTTTC. This chain joins TRBV7-9 and TRBJ2-6; no clear D. This CDR3 contains 17 residues. Trimming cost V 2 bases and J 2 bases, with 13 bases left between them. From germline, CDR1 is SEHNR and CDR2 FQNEAQ (reference sequence). Together with reference TRBV7-9 and TRBJ2-6, the CDR3 gives the full variable domain: DTGVSQNPRHKITKRGQNVTFRCDPISEHNRLYWYRQTLGQGPEFLTYFQNEAQLEKSRLLSDRFSAERPKGSFSTLEIQRTEQGDSAMYLCASSLFARRTGANVLTFGAGSRLTVL.

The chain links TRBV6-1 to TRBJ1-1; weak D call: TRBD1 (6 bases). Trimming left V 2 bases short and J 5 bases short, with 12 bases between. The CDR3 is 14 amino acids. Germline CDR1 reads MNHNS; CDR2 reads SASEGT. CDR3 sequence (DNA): TGTGCCAGCAGTGAAAGGTACAGGGCTACTGAAGCTTTCTTT. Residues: CASSERYRATEAFF.

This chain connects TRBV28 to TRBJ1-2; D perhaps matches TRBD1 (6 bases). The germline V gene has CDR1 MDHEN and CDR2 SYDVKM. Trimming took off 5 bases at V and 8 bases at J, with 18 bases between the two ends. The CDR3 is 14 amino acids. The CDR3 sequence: CASSTLTGSRGYTF. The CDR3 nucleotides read TGTGCCAGCAGTACCCTGACAGGTTCGAGAGGCTACACCTTC.

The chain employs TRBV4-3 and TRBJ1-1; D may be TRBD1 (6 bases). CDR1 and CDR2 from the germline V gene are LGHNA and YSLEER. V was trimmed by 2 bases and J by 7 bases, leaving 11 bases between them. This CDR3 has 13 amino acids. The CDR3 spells CASSQYDRYEAFF. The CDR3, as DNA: TGCGCCAGCAGCCAATACGACAGGTATGAAGCTTTCTTT.